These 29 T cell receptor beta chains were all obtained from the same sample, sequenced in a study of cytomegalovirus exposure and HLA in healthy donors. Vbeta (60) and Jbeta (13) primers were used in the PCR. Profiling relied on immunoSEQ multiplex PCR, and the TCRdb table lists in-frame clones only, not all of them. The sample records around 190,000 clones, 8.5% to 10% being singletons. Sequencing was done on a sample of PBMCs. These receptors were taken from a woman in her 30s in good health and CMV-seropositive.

This chain's CDR3 is CASSLAQAGDQETQYF. The CDR3 region has the DNA TGTGCCAGCAGCTTAGCGCAAGCGGGGGACCAAGAGACCCAGTACTTC. The rearrangement joins TRBV7-2 to TRBJ2-5, with 8 bases lining up with TRBD2. The CDR3 is 16 amino acids. CDR1 and CDR2 (germline): SGHTA, FQGNSA. With 0 bases clipped from V and 0 bases from J, the junction kept 3 bases outside the gene matches.

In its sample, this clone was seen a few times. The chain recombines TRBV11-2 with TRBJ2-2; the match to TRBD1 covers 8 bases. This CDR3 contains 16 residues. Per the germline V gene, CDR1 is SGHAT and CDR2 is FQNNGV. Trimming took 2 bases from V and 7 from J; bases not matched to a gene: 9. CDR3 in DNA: TGTGCCAGCAGCTTACTGCGGACAGGGTTGGGCGGGGAGCTGTTTTTT. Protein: CASSLLRTGLGGELFF.

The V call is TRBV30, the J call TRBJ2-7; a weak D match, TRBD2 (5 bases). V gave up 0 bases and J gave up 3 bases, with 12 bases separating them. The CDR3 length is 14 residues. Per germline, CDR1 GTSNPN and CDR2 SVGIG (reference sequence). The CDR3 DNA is TGTGCCTGGAGTGTGGGTAGCGCTTACTACGAGCAGTACTTC. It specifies CAWSVGSAYYEQYF.

CDR3 nucleotides: TGTGCCAGCAGCTTTACAGGGGGCAACGGGGAGCTGTTTTTT. Its protein is CASSFTGGNGELFF. This chain links TRBV7-7 with TRBJ2-2; the match to TRBD1 covers 9 bases. CDR1 SSHAT and CDR2 FNYEAQ come from the germline V gene (reference sequence). With V trimmed by 3 bases and J by 7 bases, 3 bases remained unmatched. The CDR3 runs 14 residues.

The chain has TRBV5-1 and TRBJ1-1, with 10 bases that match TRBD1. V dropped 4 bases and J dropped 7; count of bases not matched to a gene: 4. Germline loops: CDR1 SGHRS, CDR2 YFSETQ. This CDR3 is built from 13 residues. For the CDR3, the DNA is TGCGCCAGCAGCCGGACAGGGGGGATTGAAGCTTTCTTT. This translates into CASSRTGGIEAFF.

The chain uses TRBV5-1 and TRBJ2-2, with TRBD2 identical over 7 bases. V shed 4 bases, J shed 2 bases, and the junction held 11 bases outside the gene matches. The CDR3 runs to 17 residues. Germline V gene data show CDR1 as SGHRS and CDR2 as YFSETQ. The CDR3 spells CASSPSSSGVNTGELFF. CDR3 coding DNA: TGCGCCAGCAGCCCCTCCTCCAGCGGGGTTAACACCGGGGAGCTGTTTTTT.

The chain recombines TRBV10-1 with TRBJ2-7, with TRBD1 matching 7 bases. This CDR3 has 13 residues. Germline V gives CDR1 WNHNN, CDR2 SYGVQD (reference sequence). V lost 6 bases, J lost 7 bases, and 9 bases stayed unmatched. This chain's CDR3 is CASRMDRQREQYF. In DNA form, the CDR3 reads TGCGCCAGCAGGATGGACAGGCAAAGGGAGCAGTACTTC.

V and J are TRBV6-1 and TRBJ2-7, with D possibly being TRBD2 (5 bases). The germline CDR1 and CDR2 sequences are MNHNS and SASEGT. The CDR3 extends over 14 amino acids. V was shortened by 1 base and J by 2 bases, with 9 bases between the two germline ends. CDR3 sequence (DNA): TGTGCCAGCAGTGAAGTAGGAGGAGCCTACGAGCAGTACTTC. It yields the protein CASSEVGGAYEQYF.

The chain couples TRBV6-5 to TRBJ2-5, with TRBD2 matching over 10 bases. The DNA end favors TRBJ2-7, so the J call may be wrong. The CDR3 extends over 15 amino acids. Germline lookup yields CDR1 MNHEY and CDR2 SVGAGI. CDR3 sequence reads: CASSYSPSGSYEQYF. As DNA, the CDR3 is TGTGCCAGCAGTTACTCGCCTAGCGGGAGCTACGAGCAGTACTTC.

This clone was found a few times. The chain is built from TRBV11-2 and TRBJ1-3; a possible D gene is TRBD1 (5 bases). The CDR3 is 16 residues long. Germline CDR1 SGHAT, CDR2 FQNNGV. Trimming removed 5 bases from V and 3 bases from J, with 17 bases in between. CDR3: CASSPYRDFSGNTIYF. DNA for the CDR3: TGTGCCAGCAGCCCGTACCGGGACTTCAGTGGAAACACCATATATTTT.

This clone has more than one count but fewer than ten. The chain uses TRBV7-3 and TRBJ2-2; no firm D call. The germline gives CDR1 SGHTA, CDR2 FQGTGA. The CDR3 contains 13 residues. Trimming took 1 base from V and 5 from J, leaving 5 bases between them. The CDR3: CASSLITTGELFF. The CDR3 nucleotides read TGTGCCAGCAGCTTAATCACTACCGGGGAGCTGTTTTTT.

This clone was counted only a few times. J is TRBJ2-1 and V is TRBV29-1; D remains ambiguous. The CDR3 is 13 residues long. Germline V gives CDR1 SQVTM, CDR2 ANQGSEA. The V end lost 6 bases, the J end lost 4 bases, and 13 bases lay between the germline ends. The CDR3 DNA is TGCAGCGTCGACTCCGCGGCGTACAATGAGCAGTTCTTC. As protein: CSVDSAAYNEQFF.

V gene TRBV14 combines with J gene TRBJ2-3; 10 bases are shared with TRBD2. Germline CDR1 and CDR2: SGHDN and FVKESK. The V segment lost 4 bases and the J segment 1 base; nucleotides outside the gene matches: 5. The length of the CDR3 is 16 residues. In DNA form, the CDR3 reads TGTGCCAGCAGCCTCACCGGGACTAGCGGCACAGATACGCAGTATTTT. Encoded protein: CASSLTGTSGTDTQYF.

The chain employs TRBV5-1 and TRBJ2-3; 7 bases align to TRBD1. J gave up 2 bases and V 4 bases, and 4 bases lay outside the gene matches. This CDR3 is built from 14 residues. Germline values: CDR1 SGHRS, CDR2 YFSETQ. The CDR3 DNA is TGCGCCAGCAGCCCCGGACAGGACACAGATACGCAGTATTTT. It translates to CASSPGQDTDTQYF.

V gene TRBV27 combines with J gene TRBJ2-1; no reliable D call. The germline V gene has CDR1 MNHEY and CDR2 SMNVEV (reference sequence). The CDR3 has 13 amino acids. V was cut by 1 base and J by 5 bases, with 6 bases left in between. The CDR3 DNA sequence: TGTGCCAGCAGTTTATATCCGGACAATGAGCAGTTCTTC. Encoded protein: CASSLYPDNEQFF.

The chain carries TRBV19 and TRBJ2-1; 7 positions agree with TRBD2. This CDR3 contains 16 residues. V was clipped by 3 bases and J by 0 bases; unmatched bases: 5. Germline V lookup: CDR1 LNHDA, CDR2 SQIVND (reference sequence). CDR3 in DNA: TGTGCCAGTAGTATGGTAGCGGGCCGCTCCTACAATGAGCAGTTCTTC. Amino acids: CASSMVAGRSYNEQFF.

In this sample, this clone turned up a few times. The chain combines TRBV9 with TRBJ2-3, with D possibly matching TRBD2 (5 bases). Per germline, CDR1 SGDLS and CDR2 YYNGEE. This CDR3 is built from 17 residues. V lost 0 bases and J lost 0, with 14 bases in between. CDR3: CASSVGVISESTDTQYF. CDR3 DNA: TGTGCCAGCAGCGTAGGCGTCATTAGCGAGAGCACAGATACGCAGTATTTT. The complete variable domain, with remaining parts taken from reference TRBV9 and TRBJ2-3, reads DSGVTQTPKHLITATGQRVTLRCSPRSGDLSVYWYQQSLDQGLQFLIQYYNGEERAKGNILERFSAQQFPDLHSELNLSSLELGDSALYFCASSVGVISESTDTQYFGPGTRLTVL.

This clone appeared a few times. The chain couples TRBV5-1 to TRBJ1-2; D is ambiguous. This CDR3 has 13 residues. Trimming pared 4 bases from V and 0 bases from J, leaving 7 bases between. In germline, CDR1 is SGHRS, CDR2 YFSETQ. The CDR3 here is CASSPRPNYGYTF. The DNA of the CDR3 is TGCGCCAGCAGCCCCCGTCCTAACTATGGCTACACCTTC.

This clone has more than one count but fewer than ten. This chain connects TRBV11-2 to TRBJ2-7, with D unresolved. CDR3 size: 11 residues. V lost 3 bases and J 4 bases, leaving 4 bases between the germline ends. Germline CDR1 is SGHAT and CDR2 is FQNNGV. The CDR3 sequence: CASSFHYEQYF. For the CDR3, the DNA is TGTGCCAGCAGCTTTCATTACGAGCAGTACTTC.

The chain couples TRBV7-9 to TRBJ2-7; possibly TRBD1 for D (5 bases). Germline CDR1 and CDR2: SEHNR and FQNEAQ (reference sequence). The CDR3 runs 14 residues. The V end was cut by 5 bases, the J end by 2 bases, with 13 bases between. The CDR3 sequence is CASSPQGAAYEQYF. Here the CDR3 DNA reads TGTGCCAGCAGCCCTCAAGGGGCGGCCTACGAGCAGTACTTC.

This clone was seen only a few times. Written as DNA, the CDR3 is TGTGCCAGCAGCTTAGTATGGTCCGGGACAGATTATGGCTACACCTTC. It is translated as CASSLVWSGTDYGYTF. The chain recombines TRBV7-8 with TRBJ1-2; 7 bases are shared with TRBD1. CDR1 and CDR2 from the germline V gene are SGHVS and FQNEAQ. Trimming at V came to 1 base and at J to 5 bases, leaving 10 bases not matched to a gene. The CDR3 has 16 residues.

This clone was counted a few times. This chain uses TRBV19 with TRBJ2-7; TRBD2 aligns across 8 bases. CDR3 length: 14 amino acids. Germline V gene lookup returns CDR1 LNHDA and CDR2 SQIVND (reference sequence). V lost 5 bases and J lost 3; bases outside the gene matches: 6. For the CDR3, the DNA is TGTGCCAGTAGTCTCGGAAGCGGGAGCTACGAGCAGTACTTC. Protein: CASSLGSGSYEQYF.

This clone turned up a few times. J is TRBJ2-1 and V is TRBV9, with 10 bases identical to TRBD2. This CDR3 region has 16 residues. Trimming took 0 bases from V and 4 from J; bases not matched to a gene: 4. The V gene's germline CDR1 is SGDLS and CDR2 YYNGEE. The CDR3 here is CASSVAGLAVYNEQFF. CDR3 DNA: TGTGCCAGCAGCGTAGCAGGACTAGCGGTTTACAATGAGCAGTTCTTC.

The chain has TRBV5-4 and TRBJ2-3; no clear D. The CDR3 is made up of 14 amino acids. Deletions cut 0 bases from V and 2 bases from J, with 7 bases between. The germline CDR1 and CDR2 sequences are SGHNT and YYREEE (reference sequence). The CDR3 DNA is TGTGCCAGCAGCTTGGAAGTAGCCACAGATACGCAGTATTTT. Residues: CASSLEVATDTQYF. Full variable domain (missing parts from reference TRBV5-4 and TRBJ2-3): ETGVTQSPTHLIKTRGQQVTLRCSSQSGHNTVSWYQQALGQGPQFIFQYYREEENGRGNFPPRFSGLQFPNYSSELNVNALELDDSALYLCASSLEVATDTQYFGPGTRLTVL.

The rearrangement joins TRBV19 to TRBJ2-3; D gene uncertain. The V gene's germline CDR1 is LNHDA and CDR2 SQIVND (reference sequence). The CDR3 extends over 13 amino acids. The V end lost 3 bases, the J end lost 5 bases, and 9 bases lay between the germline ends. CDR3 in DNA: TGTGCCAGTAGTATGCCACTCGGAGATACGCAGTATTTT. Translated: CASSMPLGDTQYF.

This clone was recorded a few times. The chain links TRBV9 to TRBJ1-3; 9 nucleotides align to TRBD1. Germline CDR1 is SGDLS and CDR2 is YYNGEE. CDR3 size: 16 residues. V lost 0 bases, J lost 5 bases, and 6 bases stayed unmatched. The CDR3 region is CASSVGDRVARNTIYF. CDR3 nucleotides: TGTGCCAGCAGCGTAGGGGACAGGGTGGCAAGAAACACCATATATTTT.

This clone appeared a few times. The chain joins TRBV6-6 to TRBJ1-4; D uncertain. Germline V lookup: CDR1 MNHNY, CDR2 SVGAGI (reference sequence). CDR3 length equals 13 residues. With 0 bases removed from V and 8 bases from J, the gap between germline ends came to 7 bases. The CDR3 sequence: CASSYSGGEKLFF. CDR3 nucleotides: TGTGCCAGCAGTTACTCTGGAGGAGAAAAACTGTTTTTT.

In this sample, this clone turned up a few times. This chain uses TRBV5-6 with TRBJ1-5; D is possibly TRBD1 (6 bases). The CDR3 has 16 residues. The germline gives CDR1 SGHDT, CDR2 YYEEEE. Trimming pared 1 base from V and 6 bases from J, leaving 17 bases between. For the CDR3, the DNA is TGTGCCAGCAGCTTGAAGGGGGTCACAGGTAGTCAGCCCCAGCATTTT. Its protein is CASSLKGVTGSQPQHF.

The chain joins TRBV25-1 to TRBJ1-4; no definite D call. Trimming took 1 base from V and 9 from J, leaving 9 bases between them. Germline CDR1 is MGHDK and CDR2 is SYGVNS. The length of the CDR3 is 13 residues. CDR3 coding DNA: TGTGCCAGCAGTGAATTTGGAGGACAAAAACTGTTTTTT. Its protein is CASSEFGGQKLFF.